The clone carrying this TCR beta chain was counted a few times. What it recognizes is unknown. The germline V gene has CDR1 MDHEN and CDR2 SYDVKM. This CDR3 region has 12 residues. V dropped 8 bases and J dropped 6 bases, with 13 bases sitting between them. This sample stems from a study of cytomegalovirus exposure and HLA in healthy donors. General study findings and limits: In vitro testing confirmed a few CMV-associated chains as specific for CMV antigens. Analyses of presence/absence relied on an assumption of roughly uniform sequencing depth across donors.

The PCR made use of 60 Vbeta and 13 Jbeta primers. This table comes from immunoSEQ multiplex PCR, and its TCRdb copy is limited to in-frame clones, with some not included. Altogether about 160,000 clones are present, roughly 76% being singletons, with the ten largest covering approximately 13%. The chain recombines TRBV28 with TRBJ1-2; D remains unclear. Sequenced: PBMCs. This TCR was recovered from a woman aged 50 to 60 in good health and CMV-seronegative. As DNA, the CDR3 is TGTGCCAGCGGTAAGCGGTCTCATGGCTACACCTTC. Protein product: CASGKRSHGYTF.